This is a list of T cell receptor beta chains from one sample in a study of blood T cell repertoires in COVID-19. The repertoire was sequenced with immunoSEQ multiplex PCR; TCRdb's copy has only in-frame clones and lacks some. The sample includes about 200,000 clones, approximately 80% seen only once; the top ten take 6.9%. Sequencing input: peripheral blood. These receptors all come from a human donor with acute or convalescent COVID-19. The donor label of this sample is uncertain. CDR3s include the opening cysteine and the closing phenylalanine or tryptophan. Each record gives: CDR3 DNA, CDR3 protein, J gene, D gene, V gene, clone size. A D gene is named only where the DNA matches it firmly. Clone sizes are given selectively: once, few, many, or a class where the clone is expanded.

CDR3nt: TGTGCCAGCAGCTTAGTTTATGTGGCAGGGGCACAAGAGACCCAGTACTTC
CDR3aa: CASSLVYVAGAQETQYF
j_gene: TRBJ2-5
d_gene: .
v_gene: TRBV7-9
abundance: .

CDR3nt: TGTGCCTGGATACAGGGAGGGAGAGCTTTCTTT
CDR3aa: CAWIQGGRAFF
j_gene: TRBJ1-1
d_gene: .
v_gene: TRBV30
abundance: .

CDR3nt: TGTGCCAGCAGCCCAAGAGACAGAGACGTCTATGGCTACACCTTC
CDR3aa: CASSPRDRDVYGYTF
j_gene: TRBJ1-2
d_gene: .
v_gene: TRBV7-8
abundance: .

CDR3nt: TGCGCCAGCAGCCCTGGGTCGGGGACAGATTATGGCTACACCTTC
CDR3aa: CASSPGSGTDYGYTF
j_gene: TRBJ1-2
d_gene: TRBD1
v_gene: TRBV5-1
abundance: few

CDR3nt: TGTGCCAGCAGACCGGGGACAGGGGCCCTTCACTCCTACGAGCAGTACTTC
CDR3aa: CASRPGTGALHSYEQYF
j_gene: TRBJ2-7
d_gene: TRBD1
v_gene: TRBV28
abundance: .

CDR3nt: TGTGCCACCAGCAGAGATTCAGGGACAGCCAACCTAAGGGACACTGAAGCTTTCTTT
CDR3aa: CATSRDSGTANLRDTEAFF
j_gene: TRBJ1-1
d_gene: TRBD1
v_gene: TRBV15
abundance: .

CDR3nt: TGTGCCAGCAGTTACGCTAGCGGGAGGCCCAATGAGCAGTTCTTC
CDR3aa: CASSYASGRPNEQFF
j_gene: TRBJ2-1
d_gene: TRBD2
v_gene: TRBV6-2/TRBV6-3
abundance: .

CDR3nt: TGTGCCTGGAGTGGGGGAACAGGGGCCTACGAGCAGTACTTC
CDR3aa: CAWSGGTGAYEQYF
j_gene: TRBJ2-7
d_gene: TRBD1
v_gene: TRBV30
abundance: once

CDR3nt: TGTGCCAGCAGTTCCCCATCCCGGGGGATGAACACTGAAGCTTTCTTT
CDR3aa: CASSSPSRGMNTEAFF
j_gene: TRBJ1-1
d_gene: .
v_gene: TRBV27
abundance: .

CDR3nt: TGTGCCAGCAGTTTAGACAGGGGCACAGATACGCAGTATTTT
CDR3aa: CASSLDRGTDTQYF
j_gene: TRBJ2-3
d_gene: TRBD1
v_gene: TRBV28
abundance: .

CDR3nt: TGTGCCAGCAGCTTAGCGGGAGGGCCGAACACCGGGGAGCTGTTTTTT
CDR3aa: CASSLAGGPNTGELFF
j_gene: TRBJ2-2
d_gene: TRBD2
v_gene: TRBV7-3
abundance: .

CDR3nt: TGTGCCAGCAGCTTAGGGGACAGAGGGGCCAACGTCCTGACTTTC
CDR3aa: CASSLGDRGANVLTF
j_gene: TRBJ2-6
d_gene: TRBD1
v_gene: TRBV7-2
abundance: .

CDR3nt: TGTGCCAGCAGTCCTAGCGGGAGGGCCCTCGACACCGGGGAGCTGTTTTTT
CDR3aa: CASSPSGRALDTGELFF
j_gene: TRBJ2-2
d_gene: TRBD2
v_gene: TRBV6-6
abundance: .

CDR3nt: TGTGCCAGCAGCTTATATGTCAGGGTAAACTATGGCTACACCTTC
CDR3aa: CASSLYVRVNYGYTF
j_gene: TRBJ1-2
d_gene: .
v_gene: TRBV7-9
abundance: .

CDR3nt: TGTGCCAGTAGTACCTCTAGCGGATCCTACAATGAGCAGTTCTTC
CDR3aa: CASSTSSGSYNEQFF
j_gene: TRBJ2-1
d_gene: TRBD2
v_gene: TRBV19
abundance: .

CDR3nt: TGTGCCAGCAGTTACCCCTTCGGACTAGCGGGAGGGGAGCAGTTCTTC
CDR3aa: CASSYPFGLAGGEQFF
j_gene: TRBJ2-1
d_gene: TRBD2
v_gene: TRBV6-2/TRBV6-3
abundance: .

CDR3nt: TGTGCCAGCAGCCCAGGAGGGAACACTGAAGCTTTCTTT
CDR3aa: CASSPGGNTEAFF
j_gene: TRBJ1-1
d_gene: .
v_gene: TRBV3-1/TRBV3-2
abundance: .

CDR3nt: TGCGCCAGCAGACGGGACAGGGGAGGCACTGAAGCTTTCTTT
CDR3aa: CASRRDRGGTEAFF
j_gene: TRBJ1-1
d_gene: TRBD1
v_gene: TRBV5-1
abundance: .

CDR3nt: TGTGCCAGCAGCCAAGGATTAGGCCTAGCGGGCGTTCCAGAGACCCAGTACTTC
CDR3aa: CASSQGLGLAGVPETQYF
j_gene: TRBJ2-5
d_gene: TRBD2
v_gene: TRBV3-1/TRBV3-2
abundance: .

CDR3nt: TGCGCCAGCAGCCAAGCTCCCGGGACAGGGAACTATGGCTACACCTTC
CDR3aa: CASSQAPGTGNYGYTF
j_gene: TRBJ1-2
d_gene: TRBD1
v_gene: TRBV4-1
abundance: .

CDR3nt: TGTGCCAGTAGTATGGAGGTTTATGGGGGCTACACCTTC
CDR3aa: CASSMEVYGGYTF
j_gene: TRBJ1-2
d_gene: .
v_gene: TRBV19
abundance: .

CDR3nt: TGTGCCAGTAGTATATCGGGGTTAGGGGGAGCAGATACGCAGTATTTT
CDR3aa: CASSISGLGGADTQYF
j_gene: TRBJ2-3
d_gene: .
v_gene: TRBV19
abundance: .

CDR3nt: TGCGCCAGCAGCTTTGGGACTAGCGGGAACACCGGGGAGCTGTTTTTT
CDR3aa: CASSFGTSGNTGELFF
j_gene: TRBJ2-2
d_gene: TRBD2
v_gene: TRBV5-1
abundance: .

CDR3nt: TGCGCCAGCAGCCAAACAGCGGGAGCGCCCTACGAGCAGTACTTC
CDR3aa: CASSQTAGAPYEQYF
j_gene: TRBJ2-7
d_gene: TRBD2
v_gene: TRBV4-1
abundance: .

CDR3nt: TGTGCCAGCAGCACGCAGGGGTTTGAGCAGTTCTTC
CDR3aa: CASSTQGFEQFF
j_gene: TRBJ2-1
d_gene: .
v_gene: TRBV14
abundance: .

CDR3nt: TGTGCCAGCAGTCCCGGGACAGGAGGAAACACCATATATTTT
CDR3aa: CASSPGTGGNTIYF
j_gene: TRBJ1-3
d_gene: TRBD1
v_gene: TRBV6-2/TRBV6-3
abundance: once

CDR3nt: TGCGCCAGCAGCTTCAGCGGGACAGGGGGCTCCTACGAGCAGTACTTC
CDR3aa: CASSFSGTGGSYEQYF
j_gene: TRBJ2-7
d_gene: TRBD1
v_gene: TRBV5-1
abundance: .

CDR3nt: TGTGCCAGCGGGGCCGCTTATGGCTACACCTTC
CDR3aa: CASGAAYGYTF
j_gene: TRBJ1-2
d_gene: .
v_gene: TRBV28
abundance: few